This record concerns one T cell receptor (beta chain) sequence. What it binds is unknown. These data come from a study of cytomegalovirus exposure and HLA in healthy donors. Study-level information: According to later analysis, the same platform produced the 120 or so validation and 666 first-cohort repertoires.

Libraries were prepared by immunoSEQ multiplex PCR; TCRdb keeps only in-frame clonotypes and omits some of them. This table has some 180,000 clones, approximately 86% appearing once. Study conclusions and caveats: Subsequent analysis of the 100 to 150 validation repertoires found a tendency for first-cohort TCR clusters to co-occur.

The study drew the donors from its roughly 110-subject validation cohort, separate from the roughly 670-subject first cohort. Sequencing was carried out using PBMCs. The clonotype was recovered from a man younger than 40 in good health and CMV-seropositive.

The CDR3 DNA reads as TGTGCCAGCAGCCTCCAGGTTACTGAAGCTTTCTTT. Its translation is CASSLQVTEAFF. The J gene is TRBJ1-1, the V gene TRBV28, with D unclear. Trimming took off 6 bases at V and 5 bases at J, with 10 bases between the two ends. Germline V gene lookup returns CDR1 MDHEN and CDR2 SYDVKM. There are 12 residues in the CDR3.